The clone carrying this T cell receptor (beta chain) was picked up a small number of times. Its matching antigen is unknown. The record originates from a study of response to subunit inactivated influenza vaccine. General study findings and limits: New T cells are recruited in small numbers by each seasonal influenza vaccination, according to the authors' suggestion.

MiXCR, applied by TCRdb to the RT-PCR reads, yields one record per CDR3 protein. Of hundreds of thousands of distinct CDR3 sequences in the sample, approximately 14% are singletons; the top ten hold around 10%. Per germline, CDR1 DFQATT and CDR2 SNEGSKA (reference sequence). The CDR3 has 15 residues. With V trimmed by 3 bases and J by 2 bases, 6 bases remained unmatched. The source is a man between 50 and 59 years old who received an inactivated influenza vaccine. The rearrangement joins TRBV20-1 to TRBJ2-3; TRBD2 agrees at 9 bases. This specimen was PBMCs from blood, taken about 11 days after vaccination. The CDR3 loop is CSASAAGGSTDTQYF. The CDR3 DNA reads TGCAGTGCTAGTGCAGCGGGGGGCTCCACAGATACGCAGTATTTT.